The 11 T cell receptor beta chains listed next were all sequenced from one sample in a study of blood T cells in healthy people across ages. The second PCR ran roughly 6 to 12 cycles with a sample-barcoded 5' primer and J-beta primers. TCRdb recomputed calls from the 5' RACE reads with MiXCR, one row per CDR3 protein. The table records about 1.8 million distinct CDR3 sequences, around 50% of them present only once. Sequenced input: blood. These receptors came from a woman aged 40 to 50 in good health.

The sample holds a few counts of this clonotype. V usage is TRBV10-3 and J usage is TRBJ2-1; D not resolved. The length of the CDR3 is 14 residues. Per the germline V gene, CDR1 is ENHRY and CDR2 is SYGVKD. The ends were cut back, 9 bases at V and 6 bases at J, with 18 bases in the middle. CDR3 sequence (DNA): TGTGCCATACTTTCCGACAAAATAAGCAATGAGCAGTTCTTC. Its protein product is CAILSDKISNEQFF.

V usage is TRBV11-2 and J usage is TRBJ1-4; TRBD1 matches at 9 bases. CDR1 and CDR2 (germline): SGHAT, FQNNGV. The V and J ends lost 6 bases and 8 bases, in that order; junction bases with no gene match: 16. The length of the CDR3 is 17 residues. The chain's CDR3 is CASRSRPDRGRGEKLFF. CDR3 DNA: TGTGCCAGCAGATCACGTCCGGACAGGGGAAGGGGAGAAAAACTGTTTTTT.

The chain employs TRBV6-5 and TRBJ2-5; 10 bases align to TRBD1. CDR1 is MNHEY, CDR2 SVGAGI, per germline. V was pared by 6 bases and J by 0 bases, with 7 bases of the junction left unmatched. The length of the CDR3 is 16 residues. The DNA for the CDR3 is TGTGCCAGCAGCTTAACCGGGACAGGGGACCAAGAGACCCAGTACTTC. Residues: CASSLTGTGDQETQYF.

This sequence joins TRBV5-1 and TRBJ2-3; TRBD2 matches 7 bases. The length of the CDR3 is 16 residues. With V trimmed by 6 bases and J by 5 bases, 15 bases remained unmatched. Per germline, CDR1 SGHRS and CDR2 YFSETQ. CDR3 in DNA: TGCGCCAGCACACCCTCGGGAGGAGCTAGGGTAGATACGCAGTATTTT. Amino acids: CASTPSGGARVDTQYF.

V and J are TRBV13 and TRBJ1-1; 8 bases line up with TRBD1. CDR1 is PRHDT and CDR2 is FYEKMQ in the germline V gene (reference sequence). The junction had 3 bases not matched to a gene; V was cut back by 5 bases and J by 4 bases. The CDR3 is made up of 13 amino acids. The CDR3, as DNA: TGTGCCAGCAGCCGGGGGACAGGCACTGAAGCTTTCTTT. This translates into CASSRGTGTEAFF.

The chain joins TRBV5-6 to TRBJ2-4; no clear D. This CDR3 has 17 residues. V lost 4 bases and J lost 0, with 17 bases in between. The V gene's germline CDR1 is SGHDT and CDR2 YYEEEE. CDR3 protein: CASSPSWAELAKNIQYF. CDR3 nucleotide sequence: TGTGCCAGCAGCCCGAGTTGGGCGGAGCTAGCCAAAAACATTCAGTACTTC.

CDR3 loop: CASGRDRGIHTQYF. CDR3 sequence (DNA): TGCGCCAGCGGGAGAGACAGGGGGATCCATACGCAGTATTTT. V is TRBV10-1 and J is TRBJ2-3; 9 nucleotides align to TRBD1. This CDR3 contains 14 residues. With V trimmed by 8 bases and J by 7 bases, 10 bases remained unmatched. Germline CDR1 WNHNN, CDR2 SYGVQD (reference sequence).

The gene calls are TRBV2 and TRBJ1-2, with a weak D call TRBD1 (6 bases). CDR3 length: 14 amino acids. V was trimmed by 10 bases and J by 8 bases, leaving 23 bases between them. CDR1 and CDR2 (germline): SNHLY, FYNNEI. CDR3: CATQLGGRVGGYTF. The CDR3 DNA reads as TGTGCCACCCAATTGGGGGGGCGGGTAGGCGGCTACACCTTC.

The gene calls are TRBV5-4 and TRBJ2-1; tentative D call: TRBD2 (6 bases). This CDR3 region has 16 residues. V was shortened by 4 bases and J by 3 bases, with 17 bases between the two germline ends. From germline, CDR1 is SGHNT and CDR2 YYREEE (reference sequence). CDR3 in amino acids: CASSPASVNLYNEQFF. Here the CDR3 DNA reads TGTGCCAGCAGCCCAGCTAGCGTCAACCTCTACAATGAGCAGTTCTTC.

The chain recombines TRBV28 with TRBJ2-1; D gene unclear. Germline CDR1 MDHEN, CDR2 SYDVKM. The CDR3 runs to 14 residues. Trimming cost V 5 bases and J 4 bases, with 12 bases left between them. CDR3 coding DNA: TGTGCCAGCAGTCCAATAGGAGAATACAATGAGCAGTTCTTC. This encodes CASSPIGEYNEQFF.

This clonotype was observed a few times. At one of its ends the junction is not consistent with the germline gene, which may arise from a read error. The chain employs TRBV7-2 and TRBJ2-1, with TRBD1 as a possible D gene (5 bases). Germline V gene lookup returns CDR1 SGHTA and CDR2 FQGNSA. This CDR3 has 15 residues. In DNA form, the CDR3 reads TGTGCCAGCAGCTCCCGTAGTGGGGCCTATAATGAGCAGTTCTTC. It codes for CASSSRSGAYNEQFF.